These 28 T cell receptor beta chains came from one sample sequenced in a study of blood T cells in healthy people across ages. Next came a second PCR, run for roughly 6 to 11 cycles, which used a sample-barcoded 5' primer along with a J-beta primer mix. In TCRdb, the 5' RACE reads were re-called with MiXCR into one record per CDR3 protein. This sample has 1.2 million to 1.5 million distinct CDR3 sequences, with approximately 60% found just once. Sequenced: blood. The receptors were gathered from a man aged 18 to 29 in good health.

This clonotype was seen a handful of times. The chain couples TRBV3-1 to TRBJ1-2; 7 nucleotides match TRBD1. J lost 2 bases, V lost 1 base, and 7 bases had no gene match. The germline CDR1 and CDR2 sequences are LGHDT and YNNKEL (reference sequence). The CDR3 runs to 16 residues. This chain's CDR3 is CASSQGLRQGNYGYTF. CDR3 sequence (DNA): TGTGCCAGCAGCCAAGGCCTTCGACAGGGAAACTATGGCTACACCTTC.

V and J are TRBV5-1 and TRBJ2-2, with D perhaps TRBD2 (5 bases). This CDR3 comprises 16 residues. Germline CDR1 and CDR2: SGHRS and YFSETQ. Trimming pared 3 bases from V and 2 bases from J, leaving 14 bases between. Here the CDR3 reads CASSSGRAANTGELFF. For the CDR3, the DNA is TGCGCCAGCAGCTCTGGGCGAGCGGCCAACACCGGGGAGCTGTTTTTT.

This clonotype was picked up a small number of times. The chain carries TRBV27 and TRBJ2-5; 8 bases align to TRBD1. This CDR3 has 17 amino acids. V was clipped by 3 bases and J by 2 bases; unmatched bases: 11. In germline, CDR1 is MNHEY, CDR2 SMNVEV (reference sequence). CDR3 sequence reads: CASSFSTGVGLQETQYF. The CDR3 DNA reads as TGTGCCAGCAGTTTCTCGACAGGGGTAGGGCTGCAAGAGACCCAGTACTTC.

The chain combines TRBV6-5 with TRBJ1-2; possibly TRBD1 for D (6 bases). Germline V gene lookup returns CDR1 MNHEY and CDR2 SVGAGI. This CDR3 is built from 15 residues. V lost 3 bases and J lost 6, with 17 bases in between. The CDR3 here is CASSYFSGRGDGYTF. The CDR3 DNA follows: TGTGCCAGCAGTTATTTTTCGGGCAGGGGCGATGGCTACACCTTC.

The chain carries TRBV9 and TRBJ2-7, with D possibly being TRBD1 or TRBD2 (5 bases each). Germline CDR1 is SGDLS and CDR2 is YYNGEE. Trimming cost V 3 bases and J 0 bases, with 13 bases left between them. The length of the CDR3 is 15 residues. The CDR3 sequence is CASSAGTAISYEQYF. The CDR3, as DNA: TGTGCCAGCAGCGCCGGGACGGCGATCTCCTACGAGCAGTACTTC.

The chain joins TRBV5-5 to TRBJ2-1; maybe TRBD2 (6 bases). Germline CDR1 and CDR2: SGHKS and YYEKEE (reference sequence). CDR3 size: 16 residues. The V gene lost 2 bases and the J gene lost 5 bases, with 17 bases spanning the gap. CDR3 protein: CASSFAVWEEHNEQFF. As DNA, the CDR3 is TGTGCCAGCAGCTTTGCCGTATGGGAGGAACACAATGAGCAGTTCTTC.

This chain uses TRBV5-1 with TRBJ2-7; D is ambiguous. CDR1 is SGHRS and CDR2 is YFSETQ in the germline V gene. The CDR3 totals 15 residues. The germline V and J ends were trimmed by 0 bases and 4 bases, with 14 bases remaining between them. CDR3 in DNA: TGCGCCAGCAGCTTGGCCCCCTACAGCGATTACGAGCAGTACTTC. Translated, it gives CASSLAPYSDYEQYF.

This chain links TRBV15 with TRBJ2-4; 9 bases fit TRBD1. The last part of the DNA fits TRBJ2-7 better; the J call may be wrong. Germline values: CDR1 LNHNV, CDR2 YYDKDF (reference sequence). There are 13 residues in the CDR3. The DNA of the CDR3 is TGTGCCACAGGGACAGGGCTTTTCTACGAGCAGTACTTC. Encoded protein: CATGTGLFYEQYF.

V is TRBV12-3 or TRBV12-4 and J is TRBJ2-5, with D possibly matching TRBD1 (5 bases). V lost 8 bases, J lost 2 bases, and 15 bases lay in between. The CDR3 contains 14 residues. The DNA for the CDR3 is TGTGCCAGCTCCCCTGAAGGGGTGCAAGAGACCCAGTACTTC. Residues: CASSPEGVQETQYF.

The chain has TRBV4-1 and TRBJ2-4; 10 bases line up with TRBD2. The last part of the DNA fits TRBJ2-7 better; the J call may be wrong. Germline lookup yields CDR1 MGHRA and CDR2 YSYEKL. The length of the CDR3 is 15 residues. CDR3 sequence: CASSHLSGRLYEQYF. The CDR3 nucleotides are TGCGCCAGCAGCCACCTTAGCGGGAGGTTGTACGAGCAGTACTTC.

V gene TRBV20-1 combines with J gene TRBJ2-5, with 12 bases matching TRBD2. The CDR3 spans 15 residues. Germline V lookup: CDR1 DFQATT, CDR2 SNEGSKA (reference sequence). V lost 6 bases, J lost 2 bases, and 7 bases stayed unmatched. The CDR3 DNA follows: TGCAGTGCAACTAGCGGGGGGCGGGAACAAGAGACCCAGTACTTC. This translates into CSATSGGREQETQYF.

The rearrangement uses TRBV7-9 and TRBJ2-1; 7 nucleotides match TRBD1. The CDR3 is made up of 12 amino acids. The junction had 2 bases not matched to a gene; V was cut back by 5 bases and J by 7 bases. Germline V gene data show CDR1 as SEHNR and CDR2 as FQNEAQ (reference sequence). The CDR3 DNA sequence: TGTGCCAGCAGCGCGACAGGGAATGAGCAGTTCTTC. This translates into CASSATGNEQFF. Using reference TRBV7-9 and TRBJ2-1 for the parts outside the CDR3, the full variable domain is DTGVSQNPRHKITKRGQNVTFRCDPISEHNRLYWYRQTLGQGPEFLTYFQNEAQLEKSRLLSDRFSAERPKGSFSTLEIQRTEQGDSAMYLCASSATGNEQFFGPGTRLTVL.

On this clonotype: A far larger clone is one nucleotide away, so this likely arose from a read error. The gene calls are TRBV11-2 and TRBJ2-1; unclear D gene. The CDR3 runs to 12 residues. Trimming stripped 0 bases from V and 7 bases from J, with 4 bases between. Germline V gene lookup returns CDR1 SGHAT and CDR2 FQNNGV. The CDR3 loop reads CASSLEANEQFF. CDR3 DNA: TGTGCCAGCAGCTTAGAGGCGAATGAGCAGTTCTTC.

The CDR3 DNA follows: TGTGCCAGCAGCCTGGGGGGGACAGCTCAAGAGACCCAGTACTTC. Encoded protein: CASSLGGTAQETQYF. The chain employs TRBV11-2 and TRBJ2-5; D could derive from TRBD1 or TRBD2 (7 bases each). V was cut by 5 bases and J by 2 bases, with 15 bases left in between. The length of the CDR3 is 15 residues. Germline V gene data show CDR1 as SGHAT and CDR2 as FQNNGV.

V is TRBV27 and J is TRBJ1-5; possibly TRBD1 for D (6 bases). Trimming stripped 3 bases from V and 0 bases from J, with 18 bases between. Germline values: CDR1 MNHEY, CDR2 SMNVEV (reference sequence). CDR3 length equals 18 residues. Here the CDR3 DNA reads TGTGCCAGCAGTTTTAAAAAAACCCAGGGGTATAGCAATCAGCCCCAGCATTTT. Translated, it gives CASSFKKTQGYSNQPQHF.

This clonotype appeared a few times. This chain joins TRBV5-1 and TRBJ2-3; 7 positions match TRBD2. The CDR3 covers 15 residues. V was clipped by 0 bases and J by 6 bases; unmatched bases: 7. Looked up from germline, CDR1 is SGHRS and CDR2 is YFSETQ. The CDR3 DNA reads TGCGCCAGCAGCTTGGCGGGAGGAGGTCCGGATACGCAGTATTTT. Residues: CASSLAGGGPDTQYF.

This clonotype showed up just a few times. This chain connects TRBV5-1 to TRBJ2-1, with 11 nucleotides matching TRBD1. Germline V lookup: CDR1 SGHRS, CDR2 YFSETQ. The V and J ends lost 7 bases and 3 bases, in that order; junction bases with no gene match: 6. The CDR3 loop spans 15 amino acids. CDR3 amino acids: CASASGTGGYNEQFF. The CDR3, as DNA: TGCGCCAGCGCCTCCGGGACAGGGGGCTACAATGAGCAGTTCTTC.

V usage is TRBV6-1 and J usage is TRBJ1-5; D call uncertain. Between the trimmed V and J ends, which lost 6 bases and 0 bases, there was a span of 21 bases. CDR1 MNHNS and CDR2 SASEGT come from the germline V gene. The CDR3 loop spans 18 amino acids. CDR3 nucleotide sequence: TGTGCCAGCAGCCAATACGAAATTCGGCAGTATAGCAATCAGCCCCAGCATTTT. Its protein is CASSQYEIRQYSNQPQHF.

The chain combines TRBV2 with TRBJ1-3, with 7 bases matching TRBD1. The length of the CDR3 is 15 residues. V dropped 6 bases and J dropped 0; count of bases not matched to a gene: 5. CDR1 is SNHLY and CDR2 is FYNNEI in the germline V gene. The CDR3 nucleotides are TGTGCCAGCAGGGACAGGTCTGACTCTGGAAACACCATATATTTT. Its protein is CASRDRSDSGNTIYF.

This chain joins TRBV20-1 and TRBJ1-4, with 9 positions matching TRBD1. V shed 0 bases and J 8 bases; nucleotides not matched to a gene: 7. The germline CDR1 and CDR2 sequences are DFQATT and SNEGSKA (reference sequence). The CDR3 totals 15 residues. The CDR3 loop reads CSARDLDRGNEKLFF. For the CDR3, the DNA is TGCAGTGCTAGAGATCTGGACAGGGGAAACGAAAAACTGTTTTTT.

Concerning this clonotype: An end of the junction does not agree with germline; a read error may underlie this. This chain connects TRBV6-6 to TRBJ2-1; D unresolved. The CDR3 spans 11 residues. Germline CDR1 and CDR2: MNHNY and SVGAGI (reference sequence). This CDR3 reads CSSSDWDEQFF. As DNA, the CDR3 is TGTTCCAGCAGCGACTGGGATGAGCAGTTCTTC.

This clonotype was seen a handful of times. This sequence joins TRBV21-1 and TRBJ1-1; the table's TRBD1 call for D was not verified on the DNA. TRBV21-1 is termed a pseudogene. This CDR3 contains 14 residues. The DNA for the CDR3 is TGTGCCATCCCACGGGCGGGGGGCGGCACTGAAGCTTTCTTT. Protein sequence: CAIPRAGGGTEAFF.

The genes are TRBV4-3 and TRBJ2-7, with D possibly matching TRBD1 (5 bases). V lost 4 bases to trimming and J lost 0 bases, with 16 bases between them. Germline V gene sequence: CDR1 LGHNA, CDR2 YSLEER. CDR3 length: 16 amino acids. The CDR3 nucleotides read TGCGCCAGCAGCCGAACAAACAGGAACCCCTCCTACGAGCAGTACTTC. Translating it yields CASSRTNRNPSYEQYF.

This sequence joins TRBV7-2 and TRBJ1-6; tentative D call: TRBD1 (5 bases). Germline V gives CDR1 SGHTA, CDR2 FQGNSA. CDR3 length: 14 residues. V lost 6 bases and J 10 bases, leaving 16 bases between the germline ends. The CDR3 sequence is CASSYQGKDSPLHF. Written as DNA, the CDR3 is TGTGCCAGCAGTTATCAGGGAAAAGACTCACCCCTCCACTTT.

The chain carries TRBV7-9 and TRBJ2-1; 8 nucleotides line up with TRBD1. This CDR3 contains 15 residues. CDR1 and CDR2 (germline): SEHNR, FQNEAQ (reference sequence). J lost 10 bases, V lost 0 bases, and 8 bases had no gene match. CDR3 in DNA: TGTGCCAGCAGCTTAGCCATGACAGGGGAGGAGGAGCAGTTCTTC. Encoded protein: CASSLAMTGEEEQFF.

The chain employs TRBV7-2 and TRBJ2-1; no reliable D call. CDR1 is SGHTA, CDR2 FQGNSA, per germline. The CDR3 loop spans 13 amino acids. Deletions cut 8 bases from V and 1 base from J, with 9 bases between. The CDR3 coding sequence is TGTGCCAGCGACCGAACTTCCTACAATGAGCAGTTCTTC. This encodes CASDRTSYNEQFF.

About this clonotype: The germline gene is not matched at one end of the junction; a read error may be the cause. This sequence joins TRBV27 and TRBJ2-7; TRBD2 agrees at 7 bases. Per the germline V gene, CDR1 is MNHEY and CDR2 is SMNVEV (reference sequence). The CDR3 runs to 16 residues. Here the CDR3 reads CTSSSRLAERTYEQYF. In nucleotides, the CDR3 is TGTACCAGCAGCTCCCGCCTAGCGGAGAGAACCTACGAGCAGTACTTC.

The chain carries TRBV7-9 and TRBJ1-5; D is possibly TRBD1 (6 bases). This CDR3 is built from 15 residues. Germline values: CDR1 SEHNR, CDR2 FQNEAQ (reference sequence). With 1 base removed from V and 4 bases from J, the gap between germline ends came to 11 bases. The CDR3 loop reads CASSLGRRGNQPQHF. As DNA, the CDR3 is TGTGCCAGCAGCTTAGGTCGCAGGGGTAATCAGCCCCAGCATTTT.